Described below is a single T cell receptor beta chain sequence and its context. Its antigen is not identified. The sample originates from a study of radiation and T cells in renal cell carcinoma. Overall study findings and caveats: Top tumor clonotypes rose in blood 2 weeks post-radiation, then contracted.

Clones were read by immunoSEQ multiplex PCR, and TCRdb kept only the in-frame ones, dropping some. The sample records some 150,000 clones, about nine tenths being singletons. Time point in this sample: blood 2 weeks post-SBRT. Treatment defined: 15 Gy SBRT to primary tumor, nephrectomy 4 weeks later. The sequencing here drew on blood, taken from a patient whose treatment included radiotherapy and nephrectomy. The origin of this receptor is a woman between 45 and 60 years old with renal cell carcinoma.

The CDR3 DNA follows: TGCAGCGTGCACCTAGCGGGGGTAGAGACCCAGTACTTC. Translating it yields CSVHLAGVETQYF. The chain has TRBV29-1 and TRBJ2-5; 10 bases agree with TRBD2. The V segment lost 6 bases and the J segment 4 bases; nucleotides outside the gene matches: 5. This CDR3 is 13 amino acids long. Germline CDR1 reads SQVTM; CDR2 reads ANQGSEA.